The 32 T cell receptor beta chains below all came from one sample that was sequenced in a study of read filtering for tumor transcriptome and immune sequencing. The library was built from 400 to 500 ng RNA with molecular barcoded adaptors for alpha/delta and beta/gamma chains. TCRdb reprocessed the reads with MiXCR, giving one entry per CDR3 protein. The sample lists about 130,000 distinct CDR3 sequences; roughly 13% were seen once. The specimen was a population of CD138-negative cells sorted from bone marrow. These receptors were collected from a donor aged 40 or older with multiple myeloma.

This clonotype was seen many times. In nucleotides, the CDR3 is TGTGCCAGCAGCTTAGAACAATCGAACACCGGGGAGCTGTTTTTT. This translates into CASSLEQSNTGELFF. The chain has TRBV7-6 and TRBJ2-2, with D unclear. The CDR3 totals 15 residues. The ends were cut back, 1 base at V and 0 bases at J, with 6 bases in the middle. Per the germline V gene, CDR1 is SGHVS and CDR2 is FNYEAQ.

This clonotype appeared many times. The CDR3 protein is CASSLAQGSSGNTIYF. DNA of the CDR3: TGTGCCAGCAGTTTAGCTCAGGGGAGCTCTGGAAACACCATATATTTT. This chain joins TRBV28 and TRBJ1-3; TRBD1 might be the D (6 bases). CDR1 and CDR2 (germline): MDHEN, SYDVKM. This CDR3 region has 16 residues. V lost 2 bases to trimming and J lost 0 bases, with 11 bases between them.

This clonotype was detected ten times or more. The CDR3 is CAISGSSYEQYF. The CDR3 bases are TGTGCCATCAGTGGTAGCTCCTACGAGCAGTACTTC. The V call is TRBV10-3, the J call TRBJ2-7; no reliable D call. The CDR3 loop spans 12 amino acids. Trimming took 4 bases from V and 0 from J, leaving 4 bases between them. The germline V gene encodes CDR1 ENHRY and CDR2 SYGVKD.

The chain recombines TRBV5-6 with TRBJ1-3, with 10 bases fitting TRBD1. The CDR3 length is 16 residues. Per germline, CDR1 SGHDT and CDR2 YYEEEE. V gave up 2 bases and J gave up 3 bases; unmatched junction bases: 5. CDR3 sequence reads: CASSFDRGRIGNTIYF. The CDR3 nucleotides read TGTGCCAGCAGCTTTGACAGGGGGCGCATTGGAAACACCATATATTTT.

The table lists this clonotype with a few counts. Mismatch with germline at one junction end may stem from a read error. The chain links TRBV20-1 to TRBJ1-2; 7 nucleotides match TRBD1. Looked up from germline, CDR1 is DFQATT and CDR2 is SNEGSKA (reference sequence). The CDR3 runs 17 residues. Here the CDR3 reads CSAQGETGWASNCGYTF. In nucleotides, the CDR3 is TGCAGTGCCCAGGGGGAAACAGGCTGGGCGAGTAACTGTGGCTACACCTTC.

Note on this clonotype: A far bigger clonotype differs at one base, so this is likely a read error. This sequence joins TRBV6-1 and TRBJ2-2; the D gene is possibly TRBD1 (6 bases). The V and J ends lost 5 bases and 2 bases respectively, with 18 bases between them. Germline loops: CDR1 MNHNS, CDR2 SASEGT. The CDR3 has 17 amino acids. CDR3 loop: CASSKRPRTANTGELFF. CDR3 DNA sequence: TGTGCCAGCAGTAAACGCCCTAGGACAGCTAACACCGGGGAGCTGTTTTTT.

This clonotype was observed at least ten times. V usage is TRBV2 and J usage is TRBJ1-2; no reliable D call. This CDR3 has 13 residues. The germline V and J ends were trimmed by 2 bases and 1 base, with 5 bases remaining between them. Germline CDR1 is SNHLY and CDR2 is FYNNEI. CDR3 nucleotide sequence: TGTGCCAGCAGTGAACGGGTTAACTATGGCTACACCTTC. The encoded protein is CASSERVNYGYTF.

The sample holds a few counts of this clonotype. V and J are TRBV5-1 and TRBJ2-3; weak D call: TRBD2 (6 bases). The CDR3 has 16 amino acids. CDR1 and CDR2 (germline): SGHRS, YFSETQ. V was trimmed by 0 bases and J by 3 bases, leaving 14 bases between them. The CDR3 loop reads CASSLEAGGPTDTQYF. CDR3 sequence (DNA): TGCGCCAGCAGCTTGGAAGCTGGAGGGCCTACAGATACGCAGTATTTT.

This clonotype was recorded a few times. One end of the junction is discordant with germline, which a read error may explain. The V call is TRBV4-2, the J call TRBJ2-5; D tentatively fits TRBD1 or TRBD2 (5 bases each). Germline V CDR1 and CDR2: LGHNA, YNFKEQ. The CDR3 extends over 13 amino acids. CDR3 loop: CASNPQGGETQHF. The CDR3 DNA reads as TGTGCCAGCAACCCCCAGGGTGGGGAGACCCAGCACTTC.

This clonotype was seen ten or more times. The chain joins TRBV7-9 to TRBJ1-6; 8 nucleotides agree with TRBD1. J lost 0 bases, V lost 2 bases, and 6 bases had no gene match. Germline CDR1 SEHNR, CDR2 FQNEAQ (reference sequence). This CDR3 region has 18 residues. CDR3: CASSLNPGTGSYNSPLHF. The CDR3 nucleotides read TGTGCCAGCAGCTTAAACCCCGGGACAGGCTCCTATAATTCACCCCTCCACTTT. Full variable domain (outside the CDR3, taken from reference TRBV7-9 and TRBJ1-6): DTGVSQNPRHKITKRGQNVTFRCDPISEHNRLYWYRQTLGQGPEFLTYFQNEAQLEKSRLLSDRFSAERPKGSFSTLEIQRTEQGDSAMYLCASSLNPGTGSYNSPLHFGNGTRLTVT.

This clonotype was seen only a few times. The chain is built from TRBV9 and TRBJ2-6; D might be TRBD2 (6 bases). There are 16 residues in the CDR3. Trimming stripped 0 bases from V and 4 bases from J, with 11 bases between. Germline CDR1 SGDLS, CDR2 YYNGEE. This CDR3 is CASSVDAGSGANVLTF. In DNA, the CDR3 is TGTGCCAGCAGCGTAGATGCGGGGTCCGGGGCCAACGTCCTGACTTTC.

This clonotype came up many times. The DNA for the CDR3 is TGCGCCAGCAGCTTGGCCGGGACCGGAGTGGCAGATACGCAGTATTTT. Translating gives CASSLAGTGVADTQYF. The chain couples TRBV5-1 to TRBJ2-3; D possibly matches TRBD1 or TRBD2 (5 bases each). In germline, CDR1 is SGHRS, CDR2 YFSETQ. Trimming pared 0 bases from V and 4 bases from J, leaving 15 bases between. This CDR3 contains 16 residues.

The CDR3 loop reads CSARTRQGVETQYF. The CDR3 DNA reads as TGCAGTGCTAGAACCCGACAGGGAGTGGAGACCCAGTACTTC. The chain is built from TRBV20-1 and TRBJ2-5; 7 bases line up with TRBD1. The CDR3 sequence is 14 residues long. The V gene's germline CDR1 is DFQATT and CDR2 SNEGSKA (reference sequence). The trim removed 2 bases at V and 5 bases at J, leaving 8 bases unmatched.

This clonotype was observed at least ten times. CDR3 in amino acids: CASSLASIPNNEQFF. The CDR3 DNA follows: TGCGCCAGCAGCTTGGCTAGCATTCCCAACAATGAGCAGTTCTTC. J is TRBJ2-1 and V is TRBV5-1; D possibly corresponds to TRBD2 (5 bases). Trimming cost V 0 bases and J 5 bases, with 12 bases left between them. The CDR3 has 15 residues. Germline V gives CDR1 SGHRS, CDR2 YFSETQ.

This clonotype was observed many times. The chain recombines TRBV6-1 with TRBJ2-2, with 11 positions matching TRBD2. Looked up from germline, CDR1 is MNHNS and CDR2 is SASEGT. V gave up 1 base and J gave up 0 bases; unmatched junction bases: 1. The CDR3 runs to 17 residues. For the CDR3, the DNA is TGTGCCAGCAGTGAAGAGGGACTAGCGGCGAACACCGGGGAGCTGTTTTTT. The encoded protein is CASSEEGLAANTGELFF.

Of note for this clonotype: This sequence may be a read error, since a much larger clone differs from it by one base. CDR3 DNA: TGCAGCGCCACGGTTTCAACTAATGGAAAACTGTTTTTT. Translating it yields CSATVSTNGKLFF. The genes are TRBV29-1 and TRBJ1-4; D gene ambiguous. This CDR3 has 13 amino acids. Germline CDR1 and CDR2: SQVTM and ANQGSEA.

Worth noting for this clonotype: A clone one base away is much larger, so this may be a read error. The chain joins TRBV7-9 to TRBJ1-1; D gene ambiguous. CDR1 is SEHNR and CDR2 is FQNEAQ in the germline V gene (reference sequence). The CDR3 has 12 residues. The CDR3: CASSFSGTEALF. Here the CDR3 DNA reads TGTGCCAGCAGCTTCTCGGGCACTGAAGCTCTCTTT.

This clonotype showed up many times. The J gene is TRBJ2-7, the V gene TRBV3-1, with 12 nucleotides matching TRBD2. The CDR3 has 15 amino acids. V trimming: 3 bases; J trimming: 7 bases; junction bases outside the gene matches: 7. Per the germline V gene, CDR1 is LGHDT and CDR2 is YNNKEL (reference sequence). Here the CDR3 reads CASSHPTSGSWEQYF. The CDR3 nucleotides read TGTGCCAGCAGCCATCCGACTAGCGGGAGTTGGGAGCAGTACTTC.

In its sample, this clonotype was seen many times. CDR3 DNA: TGCAGTGCTGTAGTCAACTCTGGAAACACCATATATTTT. Its protein product is CSAVVNSGNTIYF. The chain recombines TRBV20-1 with TRBJ1-3; no firm D call. Trimming removed 5 bases from V and 0 bases from J, with 8 bases in between. Germline assignment: CDR1 DFQATT and CDR2 SNEGSKA (reference sequence). There are 13 residues in the CDR3.

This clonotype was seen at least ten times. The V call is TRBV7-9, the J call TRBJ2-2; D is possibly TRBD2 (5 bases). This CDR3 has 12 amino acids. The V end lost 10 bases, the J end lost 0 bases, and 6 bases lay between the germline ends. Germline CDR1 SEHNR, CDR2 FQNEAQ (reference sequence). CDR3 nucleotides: TGTGCCACTAGCTCGAACACCGGGGAGCTGTTTTTT. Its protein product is CATSSNTGELFF.

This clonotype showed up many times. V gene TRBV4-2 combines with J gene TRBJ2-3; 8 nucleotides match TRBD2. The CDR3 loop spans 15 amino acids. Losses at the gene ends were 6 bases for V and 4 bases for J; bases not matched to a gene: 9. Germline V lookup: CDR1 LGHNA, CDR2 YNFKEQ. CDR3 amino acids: CASRLEREWADTQYF. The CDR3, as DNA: TGTGCCAGCAGACTTGAGCGGGAGTGGGCAGATACGCAGTATTTT.

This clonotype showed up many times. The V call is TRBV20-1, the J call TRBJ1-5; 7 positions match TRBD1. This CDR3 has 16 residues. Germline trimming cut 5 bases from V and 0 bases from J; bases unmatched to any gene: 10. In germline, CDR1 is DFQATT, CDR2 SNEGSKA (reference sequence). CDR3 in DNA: TGCAGTGCTGCAGACGACAGGGCATTTAGCAATCAGCCCCAGCATTTT. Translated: CSAADDRAFSNQPQHF.

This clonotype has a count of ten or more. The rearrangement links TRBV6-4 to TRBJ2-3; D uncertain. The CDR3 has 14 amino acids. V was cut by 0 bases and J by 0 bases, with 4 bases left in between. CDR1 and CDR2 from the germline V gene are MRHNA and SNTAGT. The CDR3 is CASSDSSSTDTQYF. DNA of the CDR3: TGTGCCAGCAGTGACTCTTCTAGCACAGATACGCAGTATTTT.

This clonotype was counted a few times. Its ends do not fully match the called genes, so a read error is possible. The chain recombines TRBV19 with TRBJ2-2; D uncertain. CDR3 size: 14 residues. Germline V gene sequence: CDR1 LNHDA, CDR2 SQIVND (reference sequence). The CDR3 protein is CASNGAGYTRELFF. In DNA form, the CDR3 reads TGTGCCAGTAACGGAGCCGGGTACACCCGGGAGCTGTTTTTT.

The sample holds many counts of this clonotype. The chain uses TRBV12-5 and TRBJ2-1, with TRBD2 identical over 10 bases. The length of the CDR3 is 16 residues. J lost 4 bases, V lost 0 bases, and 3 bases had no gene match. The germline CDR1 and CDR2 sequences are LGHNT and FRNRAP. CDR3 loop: CASGLVLSGRYNEQFF. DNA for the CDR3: TGTGCTAGTGGTTTGGTACTTAGCGGGAGGTACAATGAGCAGTTCTTC.

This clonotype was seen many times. The CDR3 reads CSAKDYQETQYF. As DNA, the CDR3 is TGCAGTGCTAAAGACTACCAAGAGACCCAGTACTTC. The rearrangement links TRBV20-1 to TRBJ2-5, with unresolved D. V dropped 4 bases and J dropped 0 bases, with 6 bases sitting between them. Per germline, CDR1 DFQATT and CDR2 SNEGSKA (reference sequence). This CDR3 comprises 12 residues.

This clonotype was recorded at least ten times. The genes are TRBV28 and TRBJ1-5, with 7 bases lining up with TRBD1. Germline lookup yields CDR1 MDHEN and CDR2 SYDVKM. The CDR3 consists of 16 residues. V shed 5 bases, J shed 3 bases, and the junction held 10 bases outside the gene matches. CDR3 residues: CASSPDLGQDNQPQHF. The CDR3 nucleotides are TGTGCCAGCAGTCCGGACCTAGGACAGGACAATCAGCCCCAGCATTTT.

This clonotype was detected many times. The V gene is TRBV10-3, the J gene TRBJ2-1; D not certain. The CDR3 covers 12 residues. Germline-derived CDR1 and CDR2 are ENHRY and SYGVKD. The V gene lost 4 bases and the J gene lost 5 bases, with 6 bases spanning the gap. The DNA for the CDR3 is TGTGCCATCAGTGTCGGAGACAATGAGCAGTTCTTC. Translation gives CAISVGDNEQFF.

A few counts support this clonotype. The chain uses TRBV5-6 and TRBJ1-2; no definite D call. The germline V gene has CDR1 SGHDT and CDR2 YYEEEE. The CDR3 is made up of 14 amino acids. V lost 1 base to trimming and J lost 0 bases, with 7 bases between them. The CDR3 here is CASSLRLSNYGYTF. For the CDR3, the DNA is TGTGCCAGCAGCTTGCGGCTTTCTAACTATGGCTACACCTTC. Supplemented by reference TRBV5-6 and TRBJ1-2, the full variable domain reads DAGVTQSPTHLIKTRGQQVTLRCSPKSGHDTVSWYQQALGQGPQFIFQYYEEEERQRGNFPDRFSGHQFPNYSSELNVNALLLGDSALYLCASSLRLSNYGYTFGSGTRLTVV.

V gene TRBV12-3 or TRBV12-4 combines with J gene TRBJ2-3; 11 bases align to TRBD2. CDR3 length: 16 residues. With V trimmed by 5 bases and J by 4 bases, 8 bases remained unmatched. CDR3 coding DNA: TGTGCCAGCAGTCTTGGAGCTAGCGGGAGGTCAGATACGCAGTATTTT. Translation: CASSLGASGRSDTQYF.

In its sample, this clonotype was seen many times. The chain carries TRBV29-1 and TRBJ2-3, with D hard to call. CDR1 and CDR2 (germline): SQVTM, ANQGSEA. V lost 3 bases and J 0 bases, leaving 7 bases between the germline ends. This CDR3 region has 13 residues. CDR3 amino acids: CSVDESSTDTQYF. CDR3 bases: TGCAGCGTTGACGAATCTAGCACAGATACGCAGTATTTT.

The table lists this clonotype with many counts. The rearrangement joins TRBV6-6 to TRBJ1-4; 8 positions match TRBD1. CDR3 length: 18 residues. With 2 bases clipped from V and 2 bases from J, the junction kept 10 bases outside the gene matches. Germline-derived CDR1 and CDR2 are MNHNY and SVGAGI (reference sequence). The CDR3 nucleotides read TGTGCCAGCAGTTACAATCGGGACAGGTTGATGACTAATGAAAAACTGTTTTTT. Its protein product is CASSYNRDRLMTNEKLFF.